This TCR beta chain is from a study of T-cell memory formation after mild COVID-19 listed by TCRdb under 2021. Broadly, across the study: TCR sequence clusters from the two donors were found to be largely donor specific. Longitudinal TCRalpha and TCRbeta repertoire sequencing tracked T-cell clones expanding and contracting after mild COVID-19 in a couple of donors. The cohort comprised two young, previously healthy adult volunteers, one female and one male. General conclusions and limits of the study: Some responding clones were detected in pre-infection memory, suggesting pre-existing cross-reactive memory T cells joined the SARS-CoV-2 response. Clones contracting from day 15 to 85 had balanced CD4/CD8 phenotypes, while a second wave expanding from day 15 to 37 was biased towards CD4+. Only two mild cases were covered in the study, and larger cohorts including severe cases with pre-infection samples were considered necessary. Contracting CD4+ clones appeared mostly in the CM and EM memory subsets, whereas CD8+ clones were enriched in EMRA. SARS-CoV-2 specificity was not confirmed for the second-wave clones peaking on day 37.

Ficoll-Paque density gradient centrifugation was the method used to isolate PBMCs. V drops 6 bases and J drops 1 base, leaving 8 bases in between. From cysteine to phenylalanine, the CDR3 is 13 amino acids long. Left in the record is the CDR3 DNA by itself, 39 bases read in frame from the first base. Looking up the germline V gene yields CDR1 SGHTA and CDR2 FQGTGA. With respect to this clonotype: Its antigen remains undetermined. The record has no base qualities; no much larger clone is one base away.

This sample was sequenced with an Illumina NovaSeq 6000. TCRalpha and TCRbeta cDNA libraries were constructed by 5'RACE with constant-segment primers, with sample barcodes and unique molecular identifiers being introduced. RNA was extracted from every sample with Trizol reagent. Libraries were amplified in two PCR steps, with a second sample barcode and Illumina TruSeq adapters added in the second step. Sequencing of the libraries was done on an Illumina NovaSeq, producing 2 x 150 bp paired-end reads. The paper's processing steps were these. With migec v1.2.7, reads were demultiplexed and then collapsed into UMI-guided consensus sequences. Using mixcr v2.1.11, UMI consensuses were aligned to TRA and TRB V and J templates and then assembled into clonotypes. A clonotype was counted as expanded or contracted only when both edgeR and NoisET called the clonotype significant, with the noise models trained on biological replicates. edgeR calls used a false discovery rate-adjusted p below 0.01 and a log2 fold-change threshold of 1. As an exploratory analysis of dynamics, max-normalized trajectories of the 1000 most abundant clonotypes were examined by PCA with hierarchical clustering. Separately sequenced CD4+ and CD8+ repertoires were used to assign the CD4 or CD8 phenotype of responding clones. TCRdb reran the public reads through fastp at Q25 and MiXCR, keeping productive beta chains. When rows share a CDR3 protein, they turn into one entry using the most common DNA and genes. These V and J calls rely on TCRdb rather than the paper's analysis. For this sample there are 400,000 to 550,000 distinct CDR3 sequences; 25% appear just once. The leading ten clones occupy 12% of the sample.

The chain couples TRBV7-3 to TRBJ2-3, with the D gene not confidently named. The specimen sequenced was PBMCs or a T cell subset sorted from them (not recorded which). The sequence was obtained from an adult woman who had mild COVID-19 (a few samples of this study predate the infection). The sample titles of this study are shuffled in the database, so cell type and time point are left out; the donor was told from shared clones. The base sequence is TGTGCCAGCAGGGAAGGAGGCACAGATACGCAGTATTTT. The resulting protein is CASREGGTDTQYF.